The source of this T cell receptor (beta chain) is a study of CD8+ T cells in alopecia areata. RNA was isolated and reverse transcribed to cDNA, the sequencing template. Repertoires were generated with immunoSEQ multiplex PCR, while TCRdb's copy carries only in-frame clones and drops some. The profile shows about 200,000 clones, just over 55% of them singletons. This receptor was taken from a human donor in good health. The sample consisted of CD8+ T cells sorted from blood.

The CDR3 region is CASGRTAEAGELFF. DNA of the CDR3: TGTGCCAGCGGAAGGACAGCCGAGGCCGGGGAGCTGTTTTTT. This sequence joins TRBV9 and TRBJ2-2; maybe TRBD1 (6 bases). Germline CDR1 is SGDLS and CDR2 is YYNGEE. This CDR3 is built from 14 residues. V dropped 7 bases and J dropped 6 bases, with 16 bases sitting between them.